These 27 T cell receptor beta chains were all obtained from the same sample, sequenced in a study of T-cell memory formation after mild COVID-19. TCRdb fed the 5' RACE reads into MiXCR, producing one record per CDR3 protein. Of about half a million distinct CDR3 sequences listed, 15% to 20% are singletons. Sequenced material: PBMCs or a T cell subset sorted from them (not recorded which). All receptors derive from an adult woman who had mild COVID-19 (a few samples of this study predate the infection). Cell type and time point are not known.

The CDR3 reads CASSRDTGNGVDTIYF. DNA of the CDR3: TGTGCCAGCAGTCGCGATACAGGGAACGGGGTAGACACCATATATTTT. This chain connects TRBV12-3 or TRBV12-4 to TRBJ1-3; tentatively, D is TRBD1 (6 bases). The length of the CDR3 is 16 residues. The V and J ends lost 5 bases and 8 bases respectively, with 22 bases between them.

The rearrangement uses TRBV5-1 and TRBJ1-1, with D maybe TRBD1 (6 bases). This CDR3 region has 15 residues. The ends were cut back, 3 bases at V and 1 base at J, with 13 bases in the middle. The germline gives CDR1 SGHRS, CDR2 YFSETQ. CDR3 bases: TGCGCCAGCAGCTCCCAGGGGCCTGGGAACACTGAAGCTTTCTTT. Translating gives CASSSQGPGNTEAFF.

V usage is TRBV7-9 and J usage is TRBJ2-7, with 11 bases matching TRBD1. The CDR3 contains 14 residues. V lost 5 bases, J lost 6 bases, and 6 bases stayed unmatched. Germline V CDR1 and CDR2: SEHNR, FQNEAQ (reference sequence). The CDR3 protein is CASSRTGGLFEQYF. CDR3 DNA: TGTGCCAGCAGCCGGACAGGGGGCCTATTCGAGCAGTACTTC.

This clonotype was seen more than once but under ten times. The chain uses TRBV21-1 and TRBJ2-7; no check of the table's D call, TRBD1, against the DNA was made. TRBV21-1 is noted as a pseudogene. The CDR3 is 16 amino acids. The CDR3 region is CASTRDVPGQGYEQYF. The CDR3 nucleotides read TGTGCCAGCACCCGAGATGTACCGGGACAGGGTTACGAGCAGTACTTC.

V usage is TRBV5-1 and J usage is TRBJ1-2, with 8 bases lining up with TRBD1. Germline V gene data show CDR1 as SGHRS and CDR2 as YFSETQ. J lost 6 bases, V lost 4 bases, and 11 bases had no gene match. CDR3 length equals 15 residues. CDR3 amino acids: CASSLVPGQEDGYTF. The CDR3 DNA is TGCGCCAGCAGCCTTGTCCCGGGACAGGAAGATGGCTACACCTTC.

In this sample, this clonotype turned up a few times. This rearrangement joins TRBV20-1 to TRBJ1-2, with 11 bases identical to TRBD1. Germline V gene data show CDR1 as DFQATT and CDR2 as SNEGSKA (reference sequence). With V trimmed by 6 bases and J by 6 bases, 6 bases remained unmatched. The CDR3 spans 13 residues. The CDR3 reads CSALGQGANGYTF. CDR3 sequence (DNA): TGCAGTGCACTAGGACAGGGGGCGAATGGCTACACCTTC.

This chain connects TRBV5-1 to TRBJ1-4; D remains ambiguous. CDR1 and CDR2 (germline): SGHRS, YFSETQ. The length of the CDR3 is 15 residues. V dropped 4 bases and J dropped 7 bases, with 17 bases sitting between them. CDR3 DNA sequence: TGCGCCAGCAGCCCTATGCTCGGAAGTAGTGAAAAACTGTTTTTT. This encodes CASSPMLGSSEKLFF.

The J gene is TRBJ2-2, the V gene TRBV29-1, with 8 bases identical to TRBD1. Germline V gene data show CDR1 as SQVTM and CDR2 as ANQGSEA. The CDR3 contains 15 residues. The junction had 6 bases not matched to a gene; V was cut back by 0 bases and J by 6 bases. The CDR3 region has the DNA TGCAGCGTTGAAGACGAGACAGGGGTTGCCGGGGAGCTGTTTTTT. Protein product: CSVEDETGVAGELFF.

The rearrangement links TRBV29-1 to TRBJ2-1; 10 bases map to TRBD1. V was clipped by 1 base and J by 8 bases; unmatched bases: 5. This CDR3 spans 14 amino acids. Germline CDR1 is SQVTM and CDR2 is ANQGSEA. CDR3 sequence: CSVEGDRGMDEQFF. The CDR3 DNA reads as TGCAGCGTTGAAGGGGACAGGGGAATGGATGAGCAGTTCTTC.

A few counts support this clonotype. The rearrangement links TRBV7-9 to TRBJ2-6, with D unresolved. Germline loops: CDR1 SEHNR, CDR2 FQNEAQ (reference sequence). Trimming took off 7 bases at V and 0 bases at J, with 7 bases between the two ends. CDR3 length: 14 amino acids. The CDR3 here is CASTAVSGANVLTF. The DNA for the CDR3 is TGTGCCAGCACTGCTGTCTCTGGGGCCAACGTCCTGACTTTC.

This clonotype was observed at least ten times. The J gene is TRBJ2-7, the V gene TRBV7-6; 9 bases align to TRBD2. The CDR3 has 14 residues. V lost 5 bases, J lost 6 bases, and 8 bases stayed unmatched. Germline assignment: CDR1 SGHVS and CDR2 FNYEAQ. The CDR3 reads CASSQRGLASEQYF. CDR3 nucleotides: TGTGCCAGCAGCCAACGGGGACTAGCCTCCGAGCAGTACTTC.

The chain recombines TRBV5-1 with TRBJ1-4; D is possibly TRBD1 (5 bases). V lost 2 bases and J 2 bases, leaving 7 bases between the germline ends. The length of the CDR3 is 14 residues. The germline gives CDR1 SGHRS, CDR2 YFSETQ. Here the CDR3 DNA reads TGCGCCAGCAGCTTCGGGGGGACTAATGAAAAACTGTTTTTT. Amino acid sequence: CASSFGGTNEKLFF.

This clonotype was counted only a few times. V usage is TRBV10-3 and J usage is TRBJ2-5, with 11 bases identical to TRBD2. V was pared by 8 bases and J by 1 base, with 9 bases of the junction left unmatched. Germline CDR1 reads ENHRY; CDR2 reads SYGVKD. This CDR3 region has 16 residues. CDR3 in amino acids: CAIAELAGDRQETQYF. CDR3 DNA sequence: TGTGCCATCGCGGAACTAGCGGGGGATCGCCAAGAGACCCAGTACTTC.

The chain links TRBV29-1 to TRBJ2-2; a weak D match, TRBD1 (5 bases). This CDR3 has 14 amino acids. Trimming shortened V by 7 bases and J by 1 base, and 13 bases separated the two germline ends. Germline V gene lookup returns CDR1 SQVTM and CDR2 ANQGSEA. CDR3 sequence reads: CSASGGQNTGELFF. CDR3 nucleotide sequence: TGCAGCGCTTCCGGTGGACAGAACACCGGGGAGCTGTTTTTT.

The chain joins TRBV5-6 to TRBJ2-1, with D unresolved. CDR1 SGHDT and CDR2 YYEEEE come from the germline V gene. The CDR3 sequence is 15 residues long. V was shortened by 3 bases and J by 0 bases, with 10 bases between the two germline ends. The CDR3 sequence is CASSYHISSYNEQFF. For the CDR3, the DNA is TGTGCCAGCAGCTACCATATAAGCTCCTACAATGAGCAGTTCTTC.

The chain recombines TRBV6-5 with TRBJ1-2; no definite D call. The germline CDR1 and CDR2 sequences are MNHEY and SVGAGI. This CDR3 is 13 amino acids long. V was clipped by 5 bases and J by 2 bases, with 9 bases between them. The DNA for the CDR3 is TGTGCCAGCAGTGCTCCGGGAAACTATGGCTACACCTTC. Its protein is CASSAPGNYGYTF.

This clonotype was seen ten or more times. The chain is built from TRBV6-4 and TRBJ2-3; 10 bases are shared with TRBD1. V dropped 0 bases and J dropped 4; count of bases not matched to a gene: 7. Germline loops: CDR1 MRHNA, CDR2 SNTAGT. This CDR3 comprises 17 residues. The CDR3 region is CASSDSIPGQGSDTQYF. Written as DNA, the CDR3 is TGTGCCAGCAGTGACTCGATTCCGGGACAGGGGTCAGATACGCAGTATTTT.

The table lists this clonotype with many counts. The chain employs TRBV12-3 or TRBV12-4 and TRBJ1-1; 7 bases line up with TRBD1. V was clipped by 6 bases and J by 1 base; unmatched bases: 5. This CDR3 contains 14 residues. CDR3 DNA sequence: TGTGCCAGCAGCTCGGGACAGACGAACACTGAAGCTTTCTTT. Translated: CASSSGQTNTEAFF.

The gene calls are TRBV18 and TRBJ1-6; 7 positions match TRBD1. V shed 5 bases and J 7 bases; nucleotides not matched to a gene: 8. CDR3 length: 15 residues. Germline CDR1 is KGHSH and CDR2 is LQKENI. The CDR3: CASSADRDRNSPLHF. CDR3 nucleotide sequence: TGTGCCAGCTCAGCGGACCGGGACAGAAATTCACCCCTCCACTTT. Using reference TRBV18 and TRBJ1-6 for the parts outside the CDR3, the full variable domain is NAGVMQNPRHLVRRRGQEARLRCSPMKGHSHVYWYRQLPEEGLKFMVYLQKENIIDESGMPKERFSAEFPKEGPSILRIQQVVRGDSAAYFCASSADRDRNSPLHFGNGTRLTVT.

V usage is TRBV20-1 and J usage is TRBJ1-2; unclear D gene. The CDR3 totals 8 residues. V was clipped by 5 bases and J by 5 bases, with 0 bases between them. Germline V gives CDR1 DFQATT, CDR2 SNEGSKA (reference sequence). The CDR3 region is CSAYGYTF. CDR3 nucleotide sequence: TGCAGTGCTTATGGCTACACCTTC.

The chain recombines TRBV7-8 with TRBJ1-2; a weak D match, TRBD1 (5 bases). The CDR3 is 15 residues long. Germline values: CDR1 SGHVS, CDR2 FQNEAQ. The V end was cut by 1 base, the J end by 8 bases, with 17 bases between. The CDR3 reads CASSLGGWGSGGYTF. The CDR3 DNA reads TGTGCCAGCAGCTTAGGGGGCTGGGGTTCAGGCGGCTACACCTTC.

This clonotype has only a few counts. The genes are TRBV2 and TRBJ2-5, with D unclear. Trimming stripped 9 bases from V and 3 bases from J, with 17 bases between. Germline V gene lookup returns CDR1 SNHLY and CDR2 FYNNEI. The CDR3 runs 14 residues. The CDR3 loop is CARSRLESEETQYF. Here the CDR3 DNA reads TGTGCCAGATCCAGACTGGAGTCCGAAGAGACCCAGTACTTC. Looking up the rest from reference TRBV2 and TRBJ2-5 gives the full variable domain: EPEVTQTPSHQVTQMGQEVILRCVPISNHLYFYWYRQILGQKVEFLVSFYNNEISEKSEIFDDQFSVERPDGSNFTLKIRSTKLEDSAMYFCARSRLESEETQYFGPGTRLLVL.

The chain couples TRBV3-1 to TRBJ1-2; maybe TRBD1 (6 bases). Germline CDR1 reads LGHDT; CDR2 reads YNNKEL (reference sequence). This CDR3 contains 15 residues. V shed 0 bases and J shed 4 bases, with 12 bases lying between them. CDR3 in amino acids: CASSQDSRGLYGYTF. The DNA for the CDR3 is TGTGCCAGCAGCCAAGACAGCCGGGGGCTCTATGGCTACACCTTC.

The table lists this clonotype with a few counts. The V gene is TRBV7-3, the J gene TRBJ2-1, with 9 bases identical to TRBD2. The CDR3 contains 15 residues. The germline V gene has CDR1 SGHTA and CDR2 FQGTGA. The V and J ends lost 5 bases and 10 bases, in that order; junction bases with no gene match: 12. In DNA form, the CDR3 reads TGTGCCAGCAGCCCTCAACCGTGGCTAGCGGGGGAGCAGTTCTTC. As protein: CASSPQPWLAGEQFF.

The CDR3, as DNA: TGCGCCAGCAGCCAAGTCGGGGCCAGTGAAGCTTTCTTT. Its translation: CASSQVGASEAFF. The chain combines TRBV4-1 with TRBJ1-1; D is possibly TRBD1 (5 bases). V dropped 1 base and J dropped 7 bases, with 10 bases sitting between them. This CDR3 is built from 13 residues. The germline gives CDR1 MGHRA, CDR2 YSYEKL.

The table lists this clonotype with a few counts. This chain connects TRBV3-1 to TRBJ2-2, with TRBD1 identical over 10 bases. The germline V gene has CDR1 LGHDT and CDR2 YNNKEL (reference sequence). V dropped 4 bases and J dropped 0; count of bases not matched to a gene: 2. CDR3 size: 16 residues. The CDR3 DNA reads as TGTGCCAGCAGCCGCGGACAGGGGGCGAACACCGGGGAGCTGTTTTTT. It codes for CASSRGQGANTGELFF. Together with reference TRBV3-1 and TRBJ2-2, the CDR3 gives the full variable domain: DTAVSQTPKYLVTQMGNDKSIKCEQNLGHDTMYWYKQDSKKFLKIMFSYNNKELIINETVPNRFSPKSPDKAHLNLHINSLELGDSAVYFCASSRGQGANTGELFFGEGSRLTVL.

The V gene is TRBV20-1, the J gene TRBJ2-3, with D hard to call. The V and J ends lost 0 bases and 3 bases respectively, with 19 bases between them. The CDR3 covers 17 residues. Germline V gene sequence: CDR1 DFQATT, CDR2 SNEGSKA (reference sequence). The CDR3 sequence is CSARDTGSGRRTDTQYF. CDR3 nucleotides: TGCAGTGCTAGAGACACCGGCTCGGGTAGAAGGACAGATACGCAGTATTTT.